This TCR beta chain was recovered during a study of T cell repertoires in cytomegalovirus infection. In the study overall: Indications of both CMV infection and matching HLA type were provided by public TCR beta signatures.

TCRdb analysed the reads with MiXCR anew, one entry per CDR3 protein. The profile covers around 240,000 distinct CDR3 sequences, with roughly 22% appearing a single time and about 20% taken by the ten largest. Points on this clonotype: Its antigen remains unidentified.

Study observations and caveats: Cumulated frequencies of public TCR beta families served to identify carriers of CMV plus the relevant HLA. In two of eight donors, the top clonotype was HLA-C-restricted CMV-specific.

Germline V gene lookup returns CDR1 LNHDA and CDR2 SQIVND (reference sequence). The CDR3 runs to 15 residues. V lost 5 bases and J lost 4, with 17 bases in between. The rearrangement links TRBV19 to TRBJ1-2; D ambiguous. The sequence derives from a human donor in good health (CMV status not recorded). Some clones in this sample may be carry-over from other donors' samples. The sample taken for sequencing was CD8+ T cells from PBMCs. The CDR3: CASSPDGSISYGYTF. CDR3 in DNA: TGTGCCAGTAGTCCTGACGGGAGCATAAGCTATGGCTACACCTTC.